This T cell receptor beta chain was sequenced during a study of regulatory T cells in long-lasting Graves disease. Whole-study findings and limits: Persistent patients had more shared public clonotypes (2,741) than new patients (roughly 900).

CDR1 and CDR2 from the germline V gene are DFQATT and SNEGSKA (reference sequence). The CDR3 sequence is 12 residues long. Trimming left V 6 bases short and J 5 bases short, with 13 bases between. This clonotype was counted at least ten times. Its cognate antigen is unknown. CDR3 regions were amplified by Arm-PCR using iRepertoire HTBI primers to build TCR beta libraries. A single record per CDR3 protein comes from TCRdb applying MiXCR to the multiplex PCR reads. The sample records approximately 490,000 distinct CDR3 sequences, about 16% being singletons. Time point reported: newly diagnosed GD, antithyroid drugs for less than 3 months. PBMC-derived RNA was used for the TCR library. The same data also contributed to another study, on T cells in Graves' hyperthyroidism and ophthalmopathy.

The source material was peripheral blood mononuclear cells (PBMCs), sampled at new diagnosis, from a patient treated with antithyroid drugs. V gene TRBV20-1 combines with J gene TRBJ2-5, with D unclear. The receptor comes from a man aged 35-49 years with Graves disease. CDR3 sequence: CSAFDLGETQYF. As DNA, the CDR3 is TGCAGTGCCTTCGACTTAGGGGAGACCCAGTACTTC.